This T cell receptor (beta chain) appears in the sequencing data of a study of T cell responses to AZD1222 COVID-19 vaccine. Details on this clone: The antigen remains undetermined.

Whole-study findings and limits: Sampling captured repertoires only after the peak T cell response.

This table comes from immunoSEQ multiplex PCR, and its TCRdb copy is limited to in-frame clones, with some not included. The sample includes around 100,000 clones, around 87% seen only once; the top ten take 4% to 4.5%. The V end lost 5 bases, the J end lost 5 bases, and 22 bases lay between the germline ends. From germline, CDR1 is SGHAT and CDR2 FQNNGV. The CDR3 sequence is 16 residues long. The chain has TRBV11-2 and TRBJ2-7, with D possibly matching TRBD2 (5 bases). This clonotype was sampled from an adult in good health. Here the sequenced sample was peripheral blood, taken on day 0 of MenACWY control vaccination. CDR3 protein: CASSPAEWVARDEQYF. The CDR3 coding sequence is TGTGCCAGCAGCCCAGCGGAGTGGGTGGCGAGGGACGAGCAGTACTTC.